These 21 T cell receptor beta chains originate from one sample sequenced in a study of shared clonotypes between healthy human individuals. Clones were sequenced by immunoSEQ multiplex PCR, and TCRdb holds only the in-frame ones, with some missing. The sample gives under 130,000 clones, about 66% of which show up once; roughly a quarter is in the top ten. Sequenced material: memory CD8+ T cells sorted from blood. Subset defined: CD45RO+ cells pooled with CCR7-negative TemRA cells. All receptors come from a woman in her twenties or thirties in good health.

The V and J genes are TRBV11-3 and TRBJ2-5; D not resolved. CDR1 is SGHNT, CDR2 YENEEA, per germline. CDR3 length equals 13 residues. With 1 base removed from V and 5 bases from J, the gap between germline ends came to 8 bases. The CDR3 spells CASSLAGRETQYF. CDR3 nucleotide sequence: TGTGCCAGCAGCTTAGCTGGGCGGGAGACCCAGTACTTC.

This clone appeared many times. CDR3 residues: CASSIVLTGFNQPQHF. CDR3 DNA sequence: TGTGCCAGTAGTATAGTCCTTACAGGGTTCAATCAGCCCCAGCATTTT. The chain uses TRBV19 and TRBJ1-5, with D possibly TRBD1 on 6 matching bases. CDR1 LNHDA and CDR2 SQIVND come from the germline V gene (reference sequence). This CDR3 region has 16 residues. V lost 1 base and J 3 bases, leaving 13 bases between the germline ends. Together with reference TRBV19 and TRBJ1-5, the CDR3 gives the full variable domain: DGGITQSPKYLFRKEGQNVTLSCEQNLNHDAMYWYRQDPGQGLRLIYYSQIVNDFQKGDIAEGYSVSREKKESFPLTVTSAQKNPTAFYLCASSIVLTGFNQPQHFGDGTRLSIL.

The chain couples TRBV15 to TRBJ2-1; 7 positions match TRBD2. This CDR3 has 16 amino acids. Losses at the gene ends were 1 base for V and 4 bases for J; bases not matched to a gene: 7. Germline-derived CDR1 and CDR2 are LNHNV and YYDKDF (reference sequence). In DNA, the CDR3 is TGTGCCACCAGCAGAGTTCGAGCGGGAACTTACAATGAGCAGTTCTTC. The encoded protein is CATSRVRAGTYNEQFF. Supplemented by reference TRBV15 and TRBJ2-1, the full variable domain reads DAMVIQNPRYQVTQFGKPVTLSCSQTLNHNVMYWYQQKSSQAPKLLFHYYDKDFNNEADTPDNFQSRRPNTSFCFLDIRSPGLGDTAMYLCATSRVRAGTYNEQFFGPGTRLTVL.

This rearrangement joins TRBV5-5 to TRBJ2-5; no firm D call. Germline V gene data show CDR1 as SGHKS and CDR2 as YYEKEE (reference sequence). Trimming left V 0 bases short and J 1 base short, with 10 bases between. This CDR3 has 15 residues. CDR3 sequence (DNA): TGTGCCAGCAGCTTGGGAAACAGTCTCCAAGAGACCCAGTACTTC. This codes for CASSLGNSLQETQYF.

The sample holds one count of this clone. V and J are TRBV7-8 and TRBJ2-7; TRBD2 might be the D (6 bases). This CDR3 is 15 amino acids long. Germline V lookup: CDR1 SGHVS, CDR2 FQNEAQ. V was pared by 2 bases and J by 4 bases, with 15 bases between. The CDR3 loop is CASSLYGSGGYEQYF. CDR3 in DNA: TGTGCCAGCAGCTTATACGGGAGCGGAGGATACGAGCAGTACTTC.

The sample holds one count of this clone. The chain couples TRBV11-2 to TRBJ2-7; the D call may be TRBD1 or TRBD2 (5 bases each). The V gene's germline CDR1 is SGHAT and CDR2 FQNNGV. The CDR3 consists of 14 residues. V was pared by 3 bases and J by 3 bases, with 12 bases between. The CDR3 reads CASSLVRGHYEQYF. Here the CDR3 DNA reads TGTGCCAGCAGCTTGGTGAGGGGCCACTACGAGCAGTACTTC.

The genes are TRBV11-3 and TRBJ1-5; D remains ambiguous. V was cut by 1 base and J by 0 bases, with 10 bases left in between. CDR1 and CDR2 (germline): SGHNT, YENEEA. This CDR3 comprises 16 residues. CDR3 nucleotide sequence: TGTGCCAGCAGCTTAGGGTACACATATAGCAATCAGCCCCAGCATTTT. Residues: CASSLGYTYSNQPQHF.

The genes are TRBV6-1 and TRBJ1-1; maybe TRBD1 (6 bases). The germline V and J ends were trimmed by 5 bases and 2 bases, with 12 bases remaining between them. CDR1 MNHNS and CDR2 SASEGT come from the germline V gene. The CDR3 covers 14 residues. Here the CDR3 DNA reads TGTGCCAGCAGTTTCCGACAGGAAAACACTGAAGCTTTCTTT. Translating gives CASSFRQENTEAFF.

V gene TRBV29-1 combines with J gene TRBJ2-1; 7 nucleotides agree with TRBD2. Per the germline V gene, CDR1 is SQVTM and CDR2 is ANQGSEA. The CDR3 extends over 16 amino acids. V gave up 6 bases and J gave up 0 bases; unmatched junction bases: 11. CDR3 bases: TGCAGCGTCCCGGGGGTAGCGGGCCACTCCTACAATGAGCAGTTCTTC. Its translation is CSVPGVAGHSYNEQFF.

The DNA for the CDR3 is TGTGCCAGCACCTCCCCGGACAGGAACACCGGGGAGCTGTTTTTT. The encoded protein is CASTSPDRNTGELFF. The chain links TRBV6-1 to TRBJ2-2; perhaps TRBD1 as D (6 bases). V was shortened by 7 bases and J by 1 base, with 13 bases between the two germline ends. Germline V gives CDR1 MNHNS, CDR2 SASEGT. CDR3 length: 15 residues.

A few counts support this clone. The chain employs TRBV2 and TRBJ2-7; D is ambiguous. The CDR3 contains 13 residues. Germline V gives CDR1 SNHLY, CDR2 FYNNEI. Trimming took 7 bases from V and 6 from J, leaving 16 bases between them. CDR3 DNA: TGTGCCAGCAAAGCGAAGGCCGGAAGCGAGCAGTACTTC. Translating gives CASKAKAGSEQYF.

V and J are TRBV15 and TRBJ2-3, with TRBD1 identical over 8 bases. Losses at the gene ends were 3 bases for V and 7 bases for J; bases not matched to a gene: 6. The CDR3 loop spans 14 amino acids. The germline V gene has CDR1 LNHNV and CDR2 YYDKDF (reference sequence). The CDR3 here is CATSRDRAGNTQYF. The CDR3 bases are TGTGCCACCAGCAGGGACAGGGCTGGGAATACGCAGTATTTT.

V gene TRBV7-6 combines with J gene TRBJ2-1, with D maybe TRBD2 (6 bases). CDR1 SGHVS and CDR2 FNYEAQ come from the germline V gene. Trimming pared 0 bases from V and 9 bases from J, leaving 12 bases between. The CDR3 totals 14 residues. The CDR3 DNA reads TGTGCCAGCAGCTTAGCAGTTCAGGAGGGTGAGCAGTTCTTC. Its protein product is CASSLAVQEGEQFF.

V gene TRBV5-1 combines with J gene TRBJ2-1; 7 nucleotides align to TRBD2. V dropped 1 base and J dropped 3; count of bases not matched to a gene: 7. This CDR3 comprises 16 residues. Germline V gene lookup returns CDR1 SGHRS and CDR2 YFSETQ. CDR3 coding DNA: TGCGCCAGCAGCTTGTACGTGACTAGCATCTACAATGAGCAGTTCTTC. This sequence encodes CASSLYVTSIYNEQFF.

The chain links TRBV2 to TRBJ2-3, with D hard to call. The germline V gene encodes CDR1 SNHLY and CDR2 FYNNEI. The CDR3 spans 13 residues. V shed 5 bases and J shed 6 bases, with 12 bases lying between them. CDR3 in DNA: TGTGCCAGCAGTTGGATAAATCCGGATACGCAGTATTTT. Its translation: CASSWINPDTQYF.

This rearrangement joins TRBV7-3 to TRBJ2-7; 14 nucleotides align to TRBD2. With V trimmed by 5 bases and J by 4 bases, 4 bases remained unmatched. This CDR3 is built from 15 residues. Germline CDR1 reads SGHTA; CDR2 reads FQGTGA. Written as DNA, the CDR3 is TGTGCCAGCAGCATGGGACTAGCGGGAGCTTACGAGCAGTACTTC. Translated, it gives CASSMGLAGAYEQYF.

This clone has only a few counts. V gene TRBV11-1 combines with J gene TRBJ2-2, with TRBD2 matching over 8 bases. Per germline, CDR1 SGHAT and CDR2 FQDESV (reference sequence). This CDR3 contains 18 residues. The V gene end was trimmed by 4 bases and the J gene end by 7 bases; junction bases not matched to a gene: 17. The CDR3 is CASSSLALAAGSGGELFF. The DNA for the CDR3 is TGTGCCAGCAGCTCCTTAGCACTAGCGGCTGGATCTGGCGGGGAGCTGTTTTTT.

V usage is TRBV11-2 and J usage is TRBJ2-7; 8 nucleotides align to TRBD2. This CDR3 spans 16 amino acids. J gave up 5 bases and V 5 bases, and 14 bases lay outside the gene matches. Germline-derived CDR1 and CDR2 are SGHAT and FQNNGV. The CDR3 nucleotides read TGTGCCAGCAGCCACGAAAGCGGGAGAGGGGGTGACGAGCAGTACTTC. This sequence encodes CASSHESGRGGDEQYF.

This chain links TRBV14 with TRBJ1-1; tentatively, D is TRBD1 (5 bases). This CDR3 spans 15 amino acids. The V gene's germline CDR1 is SGHDN and CDR2 FVKESK. Between the trimmed V and J ends, which lost 2 bases and 2 bases, there was a span of 12 bases. In DNA, the CDR3 is TGTGCCAGCAGCCAAACCCCCGGGGCCAACACTGAAGCTTTCTTT. This sequence encodes CASSQTPGANTEAFF.

The rearrangement joins TRBV28 to TRBJ1-2; D not resolved. The CDR3 covers 16 residues. V lost 2 bases and J 2 bases, leaving 15 bases between the germline ends. CDR1 is MDHEN, CDR2 SYDVKM, per germline. CDR3: CASSLIPSGRNYGYTF. The CDR3 DNA follows: TGTGCCAGCAGTTTAATCCCGTCGGGTAGGAACTATGGCTACACCTTC.

This clone was seen more than once but under ten times. CDR3 loop: CARESLSEKLFF. In DNA, the CDR3 is TGTGCCAGGGAGAGTCTCTCTGAAAAACTGTTTTTT. The chain has TRBV19 and TRBJ1-4; D not resolved. Trimming stripped 9 bases from V and 7 bases from J, with 12 bases between. This CDR3 is built from 12 residues. Germline loops: CDR1 LNHDA, CDR2 SQIVND (reference sequence).